The 17 T cell receptor beta chains given below trace back to one sample, sequenced in a study of cytomegalovirus exposure and HLA in healthy donors. Both 60 Vbeta primers and 13 Jbeta primers went into the PCR. Sequenced by immunoSEQ multiplex PCR; TCRdb stores in-frame clones only, minus some. This sample has about 130,000 clones, with approximately 74% found just once. Sequenced: PBMCs. All receptors come from a man in his forties in good health and CMV-seropositive.

The CDR3 DNA follows: TGTGCCTGGAGTACGGCGGGGGGGCCCTACAATGAGCAGTTCTTC. It encodes CAWSTAGGPYNEQFF. The V call is TRBV30, the J call TRBJ2-1; 9 positions match TRBD2. Germline V gives CDR1 GTSNPN, CDR2 SVGIG (reference sequence). Trimming removed 2 bases from V and 2 bases from J; junction bases left unmatched: 4. The length of the CDR3 is 15 residues.

The chain carries TRBV6-5 and TRBJ2-3; 8 nucleotides align to TRBD2. The trim removed 6 bases at V and 5 bases at J, leaving 10 bases unmatched. The CDR3 consists of 15 residues. The germline CDR1 and CDR2 sequences are MNHEY and SVGAGI. CDR3 region: CASRSTGGGRDTQYF. For the CDR3, the DNA is TGTGCCAGCAGGTCAACGGGAGGGGGACGAGATACGCAGTATTTT.

This clone was recorded once. V is TRBV6-1 and J is TRBJ1-2; 8 nucleotides match TRBD1. The CDR3 is 14 residues long. The V gene's germline CDR1 is MNHNS and CDR2 SASEGT. V was clipped by 8 bases and J by 4 bases; unmatched bases: 9. CDR3 region: CASPSPGQGYGYTF. For the CDR3, the DNA is TGTGCCAGCCCATCCCCAGGACAGGGCTATGGCTACACCTTC.

The rearrangement links TRBV29-1 to TRBJ1-1, with a weak D call TRBD1 (5 bases). This CDR3 spans 14 amino acids. V lost 3 bases and J lost 1, with 12 bases in between. Germline lookup yields CDR1 SQVTM and CDR2 ANQGSEA. In DNA form, the CDR3 reads TGCAGCGTTGACACCGTGGGGGGGAACACTGAAGCTTTCTTT. Its protein is CSVDTVGGNTEAFF.

The gene calls are TRBV6-1 and TRBJ1-5; D is possibly TRBD1 (6 bases). The V gene's germline CDR1 is MNHNS and CDR2 SASEGT. The V end lost 4 bases, the J end lost 9 bases, and 16 bases lay between the germline ends. This CDR3 comprises 14 residues. CDR3 nucleotide sequence: TGTGCCAGCAGTGGAGGGGGGGGCCCCGGGCCCCAGCATTTT. Protein product: CASSGGGGPGPQHF.

The chain joins TRBV7-8 to TRBJ1-1, with 7 bases that match TRBD1. The CDR3 spans 15 residues. The germline CDR1 and CDR2 sequences are SGHVS and FQNEAQ. V lost 4 bases, J lost 0 bases, and 5 bases stayed unmatched. The CDR3, as DNA: TGTGCCAGCAGCTCGCACAGGGGAATGAACACTGAAGCTTTCTTT. Its protein product is CASSSHRGMNTEAFF.

This clone was picked up a small number of times. The chain recombines TRBV30 with TRBJ1-1; D possibly corresponds to TRBD1 (5 bases). The ends were cut back, 5 bases at V and 0 bases at J, with 10 bases in the middle. The germline V gene has CDR1 GTSNPN and CDR2 SVGIG (reference sequence). The CDR3 covers 13 residues. CDR3 nucleotides: TGTGCCTGGGGAGGGGTCATGAACACTGAAGCTTTCTTT. This codes for CAWGGVMNTEAFF. Looking up the rest from reference TRBV30 and TRBJ1-1 gives the full variable domain: SQTIHQWPATLVQPVGSPLSLECTVEGTSNPNLYWYRQAAGRGLQLLFYSVGIGQISSEVPQNLSASRPQDRQFILSSKKLLLSDSGFYLCAWGGVMNTEAFFGQGTRLTVV.

The genes are TRBV19 and TRBJ2-1; unclear D gene. CDR1 is LNHDA, CDR2 SQIVND, per germline (reference sequence). The CDR3 totals 16 residues. With 3 bases removed from V and 6 bases from J, the gap between germline ends came to 18 bases. The CDR3 DNA sequence: TGTGCCAGTAGTATGGAGACGCCCCGTACGGGCAATGAGCAGTTCTTC. It encodes CASSMETPRTGNEQFF. Filled out from reference TRBV19 and TRBJ2-1, the complete variable domain reads DGGITQSPKYLFRKEGQNVTLSCEQNLNHDAMYWYRQDPGQGLRLIYYSQIVNDFQKGDIAEGYSVSREKKESFPLTVTSAQKNPTAFYLCASSMETPRTGNEQFFGPGTRLTVL.

This clone occurred many times. This chain connects TRBV5-1 to TRBJ2-2; no definite D call. The CDR3 is 14 amino acids. Trimming removed 0 bases from V and 1 base from J, with 4 bases in between. Germline CDR1 SGHRS, CDR2 YFSETQ. The CDR3 nucleotides read TGCGCCAGCAGCTTGGGAGGGAACACCGGGGAGCTGTTTTTT. Its translation: CASSLGGNTGELFF.

The genes are TRBV6-1 and TRBJ2-4; TRBD2 matches at 10 bases. The germline V gene has CDR1 MNHNS and CDR2 SASEGT. CDR3 length: 19 residues. The trim removed 3 bases at V and 1 base at J, leaving 12 bases unmatched. The CDR3 reads CASSDELAGMVGAKNIQYF. The CDR3 coding sequence is TGTGCCAGCAGTGATGAACTAGCGGGGATGGTGGGGGCCAAAAACATTCAGTACTTC.

This clone has more than one count but fewer than ten. This chain links TRBV5-6 with TRBJ2-7; 9 bases are a match to TRBD2. Germline V CDR1 and CDR2: SGHDT, YYEEEE. The V segment lost 4 bases and the J segment 3 bases; nucleotides outside the gene matches: 5. The CDR3 sequence is 14 residues long. The CDR3 loop is CASSLTSGNYEQYF. The CDR3 region has the DNA TGTGCCAGCAGCCTGACTAGCGGAAACTACGAGCAGTACTTC.

The chain joins TRBV4-2 to TRBJ1-4; 8 nucleotides match TRBD1. Losses at the gene ends were 4 bases for V and 5 bases for J; bases not matched to a gene: 3. The CDR3 runs 14 residues. The germline V gene encodes CDR1 LGHNA and CDR2 YNFKEQ. The CDR3 reads CASSPRTGNEKLFF. The CDR3 coding sequence is TGTGCCAGCAGCCCCCGGACAGGGAATGAAAAACTGTTTTTT.

The J gene is TRBJ1-5, the V gene TRBV6-4; D is unresolved. The CDR3 sequence is 13 residues long. Trimming removed 4 bases at V and 6 bases at J, with 10 bases between. Germline V lookup: CDR1 MRHNA, CDR2 SNTAGT. CDR3 sequence (DNA): TGTGCCAGCAGTGTTAATCGGGGTCAGCCCCAGCATTTT. This translates into CASSVNRGQPQHF.

This clone turned up a few times. This chain connects TRBV9 to TRBJ2-3, with D perhaps matching TRBD2 (5 bases). There are 15 residues in the CDR3. Trimming left V 3 bases short and J 4 bases short, with 15 bases between. Germline CDR1 is SGDLS and CDR2 is YYNGEE. The CDR3 spells CASSGGLFLADTQYF. CDR3 in DNA: TGTGCCAGCAGCGGAGGGCTATTCCTCGCAGATACGCAGTATTTT.

Only a few counts were recorded for this clone. The J gene is TRBJ2-7, the V gene TRBV9, with D possibly matching TRBD2 (5 bases). The CDR3 sequence is 13 residues long. From germline, CDR1 is SGDLS and CDR2 YYNGEE. Trimming removed 1 base from V and 5 bases from J, with 10 bases in between. The CDR3 DNA follows: TGTGCCAGCAGCGTACAGGACTTCCACGAGCAGTACTTC. The encoded protein is CASSVQDFHEQYF.

V gene TRBV27 combines with J gene TRBJ1-6; 8 nucleotides agree with TRBD1. The germline CDR1 and CDR2 sequences are MNHEY and SMNVEV (reference sequence). This CDR3 spans 16 amino acids. J was trimmed by 10 bases and V by 5 bases; bases with no gene match: 13. This CDR3 is CASSSTRGTGISPLHF. The DNA for the CDR3 is TGTGCCAGCAGTAGTACCCGGGGGACAGGAATCTCACCCCTCCACTTT.

This clone was counted between two and nine times. The genes are TRBV30 and TRBJ2-1, with 7 bases identical to TRBD2. Germline values: CDR1 GTSNPN, CDR2 SVGIG (reference sequence). The CDR3 is made up of 14 amino acids. J lost 4 bases, V lost 5 bases, and 8 bases had no gene match. The CDR3: CAWAVPAGYNEQFF. CDR3 nucleotide sequence: TGTGCCTGGGCAGTGCCAGCGGGATACAATGAGCAGTTCTTC.